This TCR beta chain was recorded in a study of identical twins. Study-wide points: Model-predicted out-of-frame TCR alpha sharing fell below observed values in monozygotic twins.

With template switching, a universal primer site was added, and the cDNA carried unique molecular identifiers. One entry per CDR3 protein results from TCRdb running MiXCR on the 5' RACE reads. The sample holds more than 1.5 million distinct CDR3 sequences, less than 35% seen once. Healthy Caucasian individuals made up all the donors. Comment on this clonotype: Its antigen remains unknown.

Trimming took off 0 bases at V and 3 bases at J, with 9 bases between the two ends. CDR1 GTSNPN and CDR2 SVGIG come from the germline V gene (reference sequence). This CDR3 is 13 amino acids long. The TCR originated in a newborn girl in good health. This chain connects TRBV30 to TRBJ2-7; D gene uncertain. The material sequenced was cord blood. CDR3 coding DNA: TGTGCCTGGAGTGTAGCACCGTACTACGAGCAGTACTTC. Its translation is CAWSVAPYYEQYF.